The clone carrying this T cell receptor beta chain was seen a single time. Its antigen is still unknown. These data belong to a study of blood T cells in healthy people across ages. General study results and limits: Long-lived donors carried more naive CD4+ cells and greater diversity than aged donors. TCR beta diversity per million T cells fell roughly linearly with age.

PCR was performed a second time for about 7 to 11 cycles using a sample-barcoded 5' primer and a J-beta primer mix. Tags on each cDNA molecule came from a template-switch adaptor with 12 random nucleotides. TCRdb itself ran the 5' RACE reads through MiXCR, one entry per CDR3 protein. Of over 1,500,000 distinct CDR3 sequences in the sample, 49% were seen once. Per sample, a minimum of 6 million PBMCs were isolated. The receptor was isolated from a middle-aged woman in good health. The sequenced sample was blood.

For the CDR3, the DNA is TGTGCCAGCAGACCGGGGGGTACGACAGATACGCAGTATTTT. Amino acid sequence: CASRPGGTTDTQYF. The chain couples TRBV6-5 to TRBJ2-3; 7 bases match TRBD2. The V gene end was trimmed by 6 bases and the J gene end by 3 bases; junction bases not matched to a gene: 6. The CDR3 sequence is 14 residues long. Germline V lookup: CDR1 MNHEY, CDR2 SVGAGI.